This is a list of T cell receptor beta chains from one sample in a study of cytomegalovirus exposure and HLA in healthy donors. TCRdb keeps only in-frame clones here, not all; method: immunoSEQ multiplex PCR. The sample consists of tens of thousands of clones, roughly 66% of them appearing once. The sample comprised PBMCs. The receptor set was obtained from a man aged 25-40 years in good health and CMV-seronegative. CDR3s include the opening cysteine and the closing phenylalanine or tryptophan. The D gene is left open where the match is weak. Where a row states a size, it is once, few, many or the class of an expanded clone; other rows omit it.

clone size: NA; V gene: TRBV30; J gene: TRBJ1-6; D gene: NA; CDR3 protein: CAWSKLGRYNSPLHF; CDR3 DNA: TGTGCCTGGAGTAAACTGGGGCGATATAATTCACCCCTCCACTTT
clone size: NA; V gene: TRBV18; J gene: TRBJ1-4; D gene: TRBD1; CDR3 protein: CASSPLGTGVNEKLFF; CDR3 DNA: TGTGCCAGCTCGCCTCTCGGGACAGGGGTTAATGAAAAACTGTTTTTT
clone size: NA; V gene: TRBV5-4; J gene: TRBJ1-2; D gene: NA; CDR3 protein: CASSLEPGAGGDGYTF; CDR3 DNA: TGTGCCAGCAGCTTGGAACCGGGAGCCGGGGGGGATGGCTACACCTTC
clone size: few; V gene: TRBV6-5; J gene: TRBJ2-7; D gene: TRBD2; CDR3 protein: CASRAGVPYEQYF; CDR3 DNA: TGTGCCAGCAGGGCGGGAGTCCCTTACGAGCAGTACTTC
clone size: medium-sized; V gene: TRBV7-2; J gene: TRBJ2-5; D gene: NA; CDR3 protein: CASSLRQTYQETQYF; CDR3 DNA: TGTGCCAGCAGCCTCCGACAGACCTACCAAGAGACCCAGTACTTC
clone size: medium-sized; V gene: TRBV6-4; J gene: TRBJ2-3; D gene: TRBD2; CDR3 protein: CASSASGSTDTQYF; CDR3 DNA: TGTGCCAGCAGTGCTAGCGGGAGCACAGATACGCAGTATTTT
clone size: NA; V gene: TRBV7-2; J gene: TRBJ2-5; D gene: TRBD2; CDR3 protein: CASSLGLAGGGETQYF; CDR3 DNA: TGTGCCAGCAGCTTAGGGCTAGCGGGAGGTGGGGAGACCCAGTACTTC
clone size: NA; V gene: TRBV15; J gene: TRBJ2-7; D gene: TRBD1; CDR3 protein: CATSSGVGQGSSYEQYF; CDR3 DNA: TGTGCCACCAGCAGCGGGGTGGGACAGGGCAGCTCCTACGAGCAGTACTTC
clone size: NA; V gene: TRBV28; J gene: TRBJ2-7; D gene: TRBD1; CDR3 protein: CASSLYGQGGYEQYF; CDR3 DNA: TGTGCCAGCAGTTTATACGGACAGGGAGGATACGAGCAGTACTTC
clone size: few; V gene: TRBV28; J gene: TRBJ2-1; D gene: NA; CDR3 protein: CASRGAGLDNEQFF; CDR3 DNA: TGTGCCAGCAGGGGCGCGGGGCTAGACAATGAGCAGTTCTTC
clone size: NA; V gene: TRBV9; J gene: TRBJ1-1; D gene: TRBD1; CDR3 protein: CASSVETGGFEAFF; CDR3 DNA: TGTGCCAGCAGCGTAGAAACAGGGGGCTTTGAAGCTTTCTTT
clone size: NA; V gene: TRBV19; J gene: TRBJ2-3; D gene: NA; CDR3 protein: CASSPRTNMDTQYF; CDR3 DNA: TGTGCCAGTAGTCCCCGGACAAATATGGATACGCAGTATTTT
clone size: NA; V gene: TRBV18; J gene: TRBJ2-5; D gene: NA; CDR3 protein: CASSTVSQETQYF; CDR3 DNA: TGTGCCAGCTCAACAGTATCGCAAGAGACCCAGTACTTC
clone size: NA; V gene: TRBV5-1; J gene: TRBJ2-1; D gene: TRBD2; CDR3 protein: CASSKTGTSAPNEQFF; CDR3 DNA: TGCGCCAGCAGCAAAACCGGGACTAGTGCCCCAAATGAGCAGTTCTTC
clone size: NA; V gene: TRBV28; J gene: TRBJ2-1; D gene: TRBD2; CDR3 protein: CASSLSGLAAIEQFF; CDR3 DNA: TGTGCCAGCAGCCTGTCCGGACTAGCGGCGATTGAGCAGTTCTTC
clone size: NA; V gene: TRBV7-9; J gene: TRBJ1-4; D gene: TRBD1; CDR3 protein: CASSFLSGGGNEKLFF; CDR3 DNA: TGTGCCAGCAGCTTCTTGTCAGGGGGCGGTAATGAAAAACTGTTTTTT
clone size: NA; V gene: TRBV29-1; J gene: TRBJ1-1; D gene: NA; CDR3 protein: CSVGAGATLLQNTEAFF; CDR3 DNA: TGCAGCGTTGGAGCGGGGGCGACTCTTCTACAGAACACTGAAGCTTTCTTT
clone size: NA; V gene: TRBV29-1; J gene: TRBJ2-2; D gene: NA; CDR3 protein: CSVQRAPSGELFF; CDR3 DNA: TGCAGCGTTCAGCGGGCCCCATCCGGGGAGCTGTTTTTT
clone size: NA; V gene: TRBV4-1; J gene: TRBJ2-2; D gene: NA; CDR3 protein: CASSQDSGASTGELFF; CDR3 DNA: TGCGCCAGCAGCCAAGATTCAGGGGCGAGCACCGGGGAGCTGTTTTTT
clone size: NA; V gene: TRBV14; J gene: TRBJ2-5; D gene: TRBD2; CDR3 protein: CASSHRSVGGAGETQYF; CDR3 DNA: TGTGCCAGCAGCCATCGGAGTGTCGGGGGGGCCGGGGAGACCCAGTACTTC
clone size: NA; V gene: TRBV7-9; J gene: TRBJ2-1; D gene: TRBD2; CDR3 protein: CASSFGLAGMEQFF; CDR3 DNA: TGTGCCAGCAGCTTCGGACTAGCGGGAATGGAGCAGTTCTTC
clone size: NA; V gene: TRBV4-1; J gene: TRBJ1-2; D gene: TRBD1; CDR3 protein: CASSHPGQGDYGYTF; CDR3 DNA: TGCGCCAGCAGCCATCCGGGACAGGGCGACTATGGCTACACCTTC
clone size: NA; V gene: TRBV9; J gene: TRBJ1-1; D gene: NA; CDR3 protein: CASSVQGNTEAFF; CDR3 DNA: TGTGCCAGCAGCGTACAGGGGAACACTGAAGCTTTCTTT
clone size: NA; V gene: TRBV5-1; J gene: TRBJ2-7; D gene: TRBD2; CDR3 protein: CASSEGGFYEQYF; CDR3 DNA: TGCGCCAGCAGCGAGGGAGGGTTTTACGAGCAGTACTTC
clone size: NA; V gene: TRBV15; J gene: TRBJ1-1; D gene: NA; CDR3 protein: CATSLPGDSTEAFF; CDR3 DNA: TGTGCCACCAGCCTTCCAGGGGATAGCACTGAAGCTTTCTTT
clone size: few; V gene: TRBV6-5; J gene: TRBJ1-2; D gene: NA; CDR3 protein: CASTSSTAGIYGYTF; CDR3 DNA: TGTGCCAGCACGTCCTCGACGGCAGGGATCTATGGCTACACCTTC
clone size: few; V gene: TRBV6-1; J gene: TRBJ2-3; D gene: NA; CDR3 protein: CASSGQRARTDTQYF; CDR3 DNA: TGTGCCAGCAGTGGTCAGCGAGCGAGGACAGATACGCAGTATTTT
clone size: NA; V gene: TRBV7-3; J gene: TRBJ2-3; D gene: TRBD2; CDR3 protein: CASSVTSADTQYF; CDR3 DNA: TGTGCCAGCAGCGTGACTAGCGCAGATACGCAGTATTTT
clone size: once; V gene: TRBV18; J gene: TRBJ1-4; D gene: NA; CDR3 protein: CASSQGVEPNEKLFF; CDR3 DNA: TGTGCCAGCTCACAGGGGGTAGAACCTAATGAAAAACTGTTTTTT
clone size: few; V gene: TRBV27; J gene: TRBJ1-5; D gene: TRBD1; CDR3 protein: CASSSPGTADSNQPQHF; CDR3 DNA: TGTGCCAGCAGTTCCCCCGGGACAGCTGATAGCAATCAGCCCCAGCATTTT
clone size: NA; V gene: TRBV6-1; J gene: TRBJ1-1; D gene: NA; CDR3 protein: CASSRGPNTEAFF; CDR3 DNA: TGTGCCAGCAGTAGGGGCCCGAACACTGAAGCTTTCTTT
clone size: few; V gene: TRBV2; J gene: TRBJ2-7; D gene: TRBD2; CDR3 protein: CASSESSGGVGRQYF; CDR3 DNA: TGTGCCAGCAGTGAATCCAGCGGGGGGGTGGGACGGCAGTACTTC
clone size: NA; V gene: TRBV4-3; J gene: TRBJ1-1; D gene: TRBD1; CDR3 protein: CASSQNLSDRDLEAFF; CDR3 DNA: TGCGCCAGCAGCCAAAACCTTTCTGACAGGGATCTTGAAGCTTTCTTT
clone size: NA; V gene: TRBV28; J gene: TRBJ2-7; D gene: NA; CDR3 protein: CASSHREVGEQYF; CDR3 DNA: TGTGCCAGCAGTCACAGGGAAGTCGGCGAGCAGTACTTC
clone size: NA; V gene: TRBV18; J gene: TRBJ1-5; D gene: NA; CDR3 protein: CASSRDSYQPQHF; CDR3 DNA: TGTGCCAGCTCCCGAGACAGCTATCAGCCCCAGCATTTT
clone size: NA; V gene: TRBV27; J gene: TRBJ2-7; D gene: TRBD1; CDR3 protein: CASSQPTPTGSYEQYF; CDR3 DNA: TGTGCCAGCAGTCAACCAACACCGACAGGGTCCTACGAGCAGTACTTC
clone size: NA; V gene: TRBV5-5; J gene: TRBJ2-3; D gene: TRBD2; CDR3 protein: CASSWGGTFTDTQYF; CDR3 DNA: TGTGCCAGCAGCTGGGGGGGTACATTCACAGATACGCAGTATTTT
clone size: NA; V gene: TRBV9; J gene: TRBJ1-1; D gene: TRBD1; CDR3 protein: CASSPHRGRDTEAFF; CDR3 DNA: TGTGCCAGCAGCCCCCACAGGGGTAGGGACACTGAAGCTTTCTTT
clone size: few; V gene: TRBV7-8; J gene: TRBJ2-1; D gene: TRBD2; CDR3 protein: CASSLASGGQYNEQFF; CDR3 DNA: TGTGCCAGCAGCTTAGCTAGCGGGGGACAGTACAATGAGCAGTTCTTC
clone size: few; V gene: TRBV6-6; J gene: TRBJ2-7; D gene: NA; CDR3 protein: CASSYSEVSAAYEQYF; CDR3 DNA: TGTGCCAGCAGTTACTCAGAGGTTTCGGCGGCTTACGAGCAGTACTTC
clone size: NA; V gene: TRBV5-1; J gene: TRBJ1-2; D gene: TRBD1; CDR3 protein: CASSPTTGRVGYTF; CDR3 DNA: TGCGCCAGCAGCCCGACGACAGGGCGCGTTGGCTACACCTTC
clone size: NA; V gene: TRBV7-9; J gene: TRBJ2-5; D gene: NA; CDR3 protein: CARSLSQGGAQETQYF; CDR3 DNA: TGTGCCCGCAGCTTAAGCCAAGGGGGTGCCCAAGAGACCCAGTACTTC
clone size: NA; V gene: TRBV2; J gene: TRBJ2-7; D gene: NA; CDR3 protein: CASSGGRAPYEQYF; CDR3 DNA: TGTGCCAGCAGTGGCGGCAGGGCCCCCTACGAGCAGTACTTC
clone size: NA; V gene: TRBV19; J gene: TRBJ2-1; D gene: NA; CDR3 protein: CASSTGTYNEQFF; CDR3 DNA: TGTGCCAGTAGTACAGGGACCTACAATGAGCAGTTCTTC
clone size: NA; V gene: TRBV27; J gene: TRBJ2-1; D gene: NA; CDR3 protein: CASRPRAGTYNEQFF; CDR3 DNA: TGTGCCAGCAGACCCCGAGCGGGTACCTACAATGAGCAGTTCTTC